This passage covers 20 T cell receptor beta chains from one sample sequenced in a study of CD8 T cells in ankylosing spondylitis. TCRdb recomputed calls from the 5' RACE reads with MiXCR, one row per CDR3 protein. The data show roughly 60,000 distinct CDR3 sequences, around 6.4% seen once. Material for sequencing was synovial fluid, either unsorted or a sorted T cell fraction (not recorded which). These TCRs come from a male donor with ankylosing spondylitis.

V and J are TRBV5-1 and TRBJ2-7; D possibly corresponds to TRBD2 (6 bases). CDR1 is SGHRS and CDR2 is YFSETQ in the germline V gene. V lost 2 bases to trimming and J lost 0 bases, with 9 bases between them. This CDR3 is built from 14 residues. The CDR3 nucleotides are TGCGCCAGCAGCTTCGACGGGAGCTCCTACGAGCAGTACTTC. This codes for CASSFDGSSYEQYF.

This clonotype was seen many times. The chain has TRBV5-1 and TRBJ2-1, with 7 nucleotides matching TRBD2. This CDR3 is 16 amino acids long. V was pared by 0 bases and J by 8 bases, with 11 bases of the junction left unmatched. Per germline, CDR1 SGHRS and CDR2 YFSETQ. The CDR3 sequence: CASSLVGTERGDEQFF. For the CDR3, the DNA is TGCGCCAGCAGCTTGGTCGGGACTGAACGGGGGGATGAGCAGTTCTTC.

V usage is TRBV6-1 and J usage is TRBJ2-2; D is undetermined. The CDR3 has 12 amino acids. Germline V gene lookup returns CDR1 MNHNS and CDR2 SASEGT. The V and J ends lost 5 bases and 9 bases respectively, with 10 bases between them. In nucleotides, the CDR3 is TGTGCCAGCAGTCGCGCAGTCCGGGAGCTGTTTTTT. Its translation is CASSRAVRELFF.

In its sample, this clonotype was seen many times. V is TRBV7-6 and J is TRBJ1-6; the D gene is possibly TRBD1 (5 bases). The ends were cut back, 5 bases at V and 10 bases at J, with 12 bases in the middle. CDR1 is SGHVS and CDR2 is FNYEAQ in the germline V gene. This CDR3 is built from 13 residues. Here the CDR3 reads CASSPGGNSPLHF. The CDR3 nucleotides read TGTGCCAGCAGCCCTGGGGGGAACTCACCCCTCCACTTT. Full variable domain (remainder filled in from reference TRBV7-6 and TRBJ1-6): GAGVSQSPRYKVTKRGQDVALRCDPISGHVSLYWYRQALGQGPEFLTYFNYEAQQDKSGLPNDRFSAERPEGSISTLTIQRTEQRDSAMYRCASSPGGNSPLHFGNGTRLTVT.

This clonotype was seen more than once but under ten times. This chain uses TRBV20-1 with TRBJ2-7; 9 nucleotides agree with TRBD1. The CDR3 length is 16 residues. V lost 3 bases to trimming and J lost 2 bases; unmatched junction nucleotides: 11. CDR1 and CDR2 from the germline V gene are DFQATT and SNEGSKA (reference sequence). CDR3 region: CSASPPPGQGAYEQYF. The CDR3 nucleotides read TGCAGTGCTAGTCCTCCTCCGGGACAGGGTGCCTACGAGCAGTACTTC.

This clonotype was found a few times. V and J are TRBV5-1 and TRBJ2-2; 11 bases fit TRBD1. J was trimmed by 7 bases and V by 1 base; bases with no gene match: 6. The CDR3 runs 16 residues. Germline V gene lookup returns CDR1 SGHRS and CDR2 YFSETQ. The CDR3 spells CASSLSSGTGGGELFF. The CDR3 DNA follows: TGCGCCAGCAGCTTGTCCTCCGGGACAGGGGGCGGGGAGCTGTTTTTT.

This clonotype appeared a few times. The chain joins TRBV5-8 to TRBJ2-1; 7 nucleotides agree with TRBD1. Germline V lookup: CDR1 SGHTS, CDR2 YDEGEE. The CDR3 contains 12 residues. V lost 3 bases to trimming and J lost 9 bases; unmatched junction nucleotides: 3. Here the CDR3 DNA reads TGTGCCAGCAGCTCGACAGGGCCTGAGCAGTTCTTC. The encoded protein is CASSSTGPEQFF.

This clonotype was counted many times. This chain joins TRBV28 and TRBJ2-2; D unclear. The CDR3 runs 13 residues. Trimming cost V 6 bases and J 1 base, with 6 bases left between them. The germline V gene encodes CDR1 MDHEN and CDR2 SYDVKM. The CDR3: CASRVWNTGELFF. The CDR3 coding sequence is TGTGCCAGCAGGGTGTGGAACACCGGGGAGCTGTTTTTT.

This clonotype occurred many times. This chain joins TRBV11-3 and TRBJ2-5; 12 bases fit TRBD2. Germline V gene sequence: CDR1 SGHNT, CDR2 YENEEA. Unmatched junction bases numbered 6, after V lost 5 bases and J lost 2 bases. The CDR3 spans 16 residues. The CDR3 sequence: CASSPRLAGAQETQYF. The DNA of the CDR3 is TGTGCCAGCAGCCCACGACTAGCGGGGGCTCAAGAGACCCAGTACTTC.

This clonotype was counted many times. This sequence joins TRBV6-2 or TRBV6-3 and TRBJ2-1, with 10 bases matching TRBD1. With 7 bases clipped from V and 8 bases from J, the junction kept 8 bases outside the gene matches. Germline V gene sequence: CDR1 MNHEY, CDR2 SVGEGT. This CDR3 is 14 amino acids long. For the CDR3, the DNA is TGTGCCAGCACACCCCGGACAGGGGGGGATGAGCAGTTCTTC. This gives the protein CASTPRTGGDEQFF.

The chain is built from TRBV28 and TRBJ1-5, with unresolved D. The V and J ends lost 3 bases and 5 bases respectively, with 5 bases between them. This CDR3 has 12 amino acids. The germline V gene has CDR1 MDHEN and CDR2 SYDVKM. CDR3 nucleotide sequence: TGTGCCAGCAGTTTGGTCCATCAGCCCCAGCATTTT. Translating it yields CASSLVHQPQHF.

This chain connects TRBV6-2 or TRBV6-3 to TRBJ1-5; 7 nucleotides agree with TRBD1. This CDR3 spans 18 amino acids. Trimming removed 2 bases from V and 7 bases from J; junction bases left unmatched: 17. From germline, CDR1 is MNHEY and CDR2 SVGEGT. DNA of the CDR3: TGTGCCAGCAGTTACGTACGGGACAGTATAATTCCTACCCAGCCCCAGCATTTT. Translating gives CASSYVRDSIIPTQPQHF.

This clonotype was picked up a small number of times. The chain uses TRBV3-1 and TRBJ2-7; D not resolved. Trimming took 1 base from V and 6 from J, leaving 13 bases between them. Per germline, CDR1 LGHDT and CDR2 YNNKEL (reference sequence). This CDR3 spans 14 amino acids. The CDR3 bases are TGTGCCAGCAGCCAAGTTCGTTCGGCCTCCGAGCAGTACTTC. It is translated as CASSQVRSASEQYF.

The chain has TRBV6-1 and TRBJ1-1; D gene uncertain. The ends were cut back, 6 bases at V and 3 bases at J, with 11 bases in the middle. Germline lookup yields CDR1 MNHNS and CDR2 SASEGT. This CDR3 has 13 amino acids. The CDR3 DNA follows: TGTGCCAGCAGCCGCGGGAAGGACACTGAAGCTTTCTTT. The encoded protein is CASSRGKDTEAFF.

This clonotype was seen more than once but under ten times. V is TRBV12-3 or TRBV12-4 and J is TRBJ2-6; 10 positions agree with TRBD1. The CDR3 runs 16 residues. Germline trimming cut 6 bases from V and 0 bases from J; bases unmatched to any gene: 2. This CDR3 is CASSRQGASGANVLTF. The CDR3 coding sequence is TGTGCCAGCAGCCGACAGGGGGCCTCTGGGGCCAACGTCCTGACTTTC.

This clonotype appeared many times. The chain recombines TRBV27 with TRBJ2-5, with TRBD2 identical over 11 bases. CDR3 size: 16 residues. The V and J ends lost 5 bases and 2 bases, in that order; junction bases with no gene match: 7. From germline, CDR1 is MNHEY and CDR2 SMNVEV (reference sequence). The CDR3 loop is CASSPSGRFGQETQYF. The CDR3 DNA follows: TGTGCCAGCAGTCCTAGCGGGAGGTTCGGGCAAGAGACCCAGTACTTC.

Ten or more counts support this clonotype. CDR3 nucleotide sequence: TGCGCCAGCAGCCAATCCCCCGGGACTAGCGGGACCTCCTACAATGAGCAGTTCTTC. Residues: CASSQSPGTSGTSYNEQFF. The chain uses TRBV4-3 and TRBJ2-1; 13 nucleotides match TRBD2. With V trimmed by 2 bases and J by 0 bases, 7 bases remained unmatched. The CDR3 spans 19 residues. Germline CDR1 and CDR2: LGHNA and YSLEER.

This clonotype appeared many times. The chain is built from TRBV4-2 and TRBJ2-3; D is perhaps TRBD1 or TRBD2 (6 bases each). The CDR3 length is 16 residues. V was trimmed by 0 bases and J by 5 bases, leaving 15 bases between them. Germline V CDR1 and CDR2: LGHNA, YNFKEQ. The CDR3 is CASSQEGGHQEDTQYF. The CDR3 DNA sequence: TGTGCCAGCAGCCAAGAGGGGGGACACCAGGAAGATACGCAGTATTTT.

This clonotype was recorded a few times. V and J are TRBV5-1 and TRBJ2-7; the match to TRBD2 covers 7 bases. Germline-derived CDR1 and CDR2 are SGHRS and YFSETQ. CDR3 length equals 15 residues. V shed 2 bases, J shed 6 bases, and the junction held 11 bases outside the gene matches. CDR3 bases: TGCGCCAGCAGCTTTGGAGAGACTAGCTTCTCCGAGCAGTACTTC. Protein product: CASSFGETSFSEQYF. Full variable domain (rest looked up from reference TRBV5-1 and TRBJ2-7): KAGVTQTPRYLIKTRGQQVTLSCSPISGHRSVSWYQQTPGQGLQFLFEYFSETQRNKGNFPGRFSGRQFSNSRSEMNVSTLELGDSALYLCASSFGETSFSEQYFGPGTRLTVT.

This clonotype was seen ten or more times. The chain has TRBV20-1 and TRBJ2-6, with D perhaps given as TRBD1 or TRBD2 (5 bases each). This CDR3 is built from 21 residues. The germline V gene encodes CDR1 DFQATT and CDR2 SNEGSKA (reference sequence). The germline V and J ends were trimmed by 1 base and 0 bases, with 25 bases remaining between them. CDR3 coding DNA: TGCAGTGCTAGAGTGCAGTTCTCTAGAGGGGCTGGACCCTCTGGGGCCAACGTCCTGACTTTC. It codes for CSARVQFSRGAGPSGANVLTF.